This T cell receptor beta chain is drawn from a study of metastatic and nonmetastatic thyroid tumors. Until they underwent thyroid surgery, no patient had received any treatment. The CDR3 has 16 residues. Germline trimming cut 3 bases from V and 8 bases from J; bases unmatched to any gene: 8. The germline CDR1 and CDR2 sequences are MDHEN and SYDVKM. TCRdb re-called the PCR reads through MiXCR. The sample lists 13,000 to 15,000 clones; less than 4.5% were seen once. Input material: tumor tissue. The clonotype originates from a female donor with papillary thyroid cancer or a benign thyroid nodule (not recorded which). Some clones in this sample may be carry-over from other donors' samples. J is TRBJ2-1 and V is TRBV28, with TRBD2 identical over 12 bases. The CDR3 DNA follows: TGTGCCAGCAGTTTGCCTAGCGGGAGGGTCATCTATGAGCAGTTCTTC. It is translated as CASSLPSGRVIYEQFF.